These T cell receptor beta chains were read from a single sample in a study of T cells in Graves' hyperthyroidism and ophthalmopathy. TCRdb recomputed calls from the multiplex PCR reads with MiXCR, one row per CDR3 protein. The sample consists of 600,000 to 750,000 distinct CDR3 sequences, approximately 15% of them appearing once. Sequencing was done on a sample of blood. These receptors were collected from a man aged 45-60 years with Graves' hyperthyroidism. CDR3s leave out the opening cysteine and the closing phenylalanine or tryptophan. Clone size, where shown, is once, few, many, or a class for clones that have expanded.

clone_size v_call cdr3_aa
few TRBV6-2/TRBV6-3 ASSYSVPGGIWDTQY
NA TRBV4-1 ASSQDLAGARTGELF
few TRBV10-3 AAGLVGETQY
NA TRBV2 ASSFSSGVQETQY
many TRBV9 ASSVGGRGHDEQY
NA TRBV30 AWRGRGDQPQH
NA TRBV19 ASSIEGGNTEAF
NA TRBV5-6 ASSVGGQLTGELF
few TRBV2 ASRDETNYGYT
many TRBV5-1 ASSRTGDTGELF
NA TRBV3-1 ASSQDRAAGPYEQY
NA TRBV2 ASSAQTGASGNRPQH
NA TRBV6-1 ASSLGPINYGYT
NA TRBV6-1 ASTRSGANVLT
many TRBV15 ATSRDRGETQY
NA TRBV7-2 ASSTGQGGEKLF
many TRBV6-1 ASGWNTEAF
NA TRBV29-1 SVERDRAYNEQF
NA TRBV18 ASSPPGQSGNTIY
few TRBV14 ASSQIGDNEQF
NA TRBV28 ASSPPGQSYEQH
once TRBV2 ASSSPAGGSETQY
once TRBV28 ASSLGQTSSYEQY
NA TRBV27 ASRDRVNTGETQY
few TRBV5-1 ASSFIIGNEQY
many TRBV2 ASSGIQGPNTGELF
NA TRBV28 ASSLVRDRNEKLF
few TRBV20-1 SAERPGLAGNEQY
many TRBV7-2 ASSFSSQGAGTDTQY
NA TRBV12-3/TRBV12-4 ASSELQAEAF
NA TRBV29-1 SVVGNRDEQF
NA TRBV9 ASSVGSSTDTQY
many TRBV28 ASSFGVASTDTQY
NA TRBV19 ASSIEFQRLSYEQY
many TRBV2 ASGSGGETQY
many TRBV7-2 ASNRPLGTRNYEQY
many TRBV18 ASSPYGSSTDTQY
many TRBV27 ASSFNAGFPGYT
many TRBV6-5 ASINPSGGLTGELF
NA TRBV30 AWADIHQKGLAGETQY
NA TRBV2 ASSDTSCDEQY
NA TRBV28 ALKAAGENTGELL
NA TRBV27 ASRSGGLVGNEQY
many TRBV29-1 SVSARGAVGTQY
NA TRBV24-1 ATRQGQGYNEQF
few TRBV13 ASSLGQGGFDEQF
many TRBV10-2 ASSMTDSNQPQH
NA TRBV18 ASSRGLERYNEQF